This T cell receptor (beta chain) was found in a study of siplizumab effects on memory and regulatory T cells (dated by TCRdb to about 2019). As for the study more broadly: The study examined how the anti-CD2 antibody siplizumab affects alloreactive T-cell subsets in allogeneic mixed lymphocyte reactions built from human PBMCs. The full study reports these points: Unstimulated naive T cells appeared more diverse than memory T cells, and naive cells seemed to contribute substantially to the alloresponse. Siplizumab significantly lowered the cumulative frequency of alloreactive sequences that could be traced to unstimulated CD4+ memory T cells. In reactions with siplizumab, an average of approximately 69% of mappable alloreactive CD4+ clones were Treg-derived, compared with roughly 26% in control reactions. Whether proliferating Tregs from siplizumab cultures actually had suppressive function was not functionally confirmed. Roughly 75-95% of proliferating CD4+ or CD8+ clones could not be assigned a naive or memory phenotype. Sequences below about 10^-5 frequency were poorly captured, so only a minor fraction of alloreactive clones could be mapped to unstimulated subsets.

As concerns this clone: It lacks a known antigen. Base qualities are not provided; no much larger clone lies one nucleotide away. Additional DNA sequences in this sample encode the identical CDR3.

Inclusive of the bounding cysteine and phenylalanine, the CDR3 is 12 residues long. Here the CDR3 DNA is all that survives: 36 bases in frame from base 1. Trimming removed 0 bases from V and 6 bases from J, leaving 3 bases between the germline ends. CDR1 MGHRA and CDR2 YSYEKL were looked up in the germline V gene. Sorted unstimulated T cells, along with proliferating T cells recovered from mixed lymphocyte reactions, underwent TCRbeta CDR3 sequencing. Fresh whole blood from around 11 HLA-typed healthy donors was used to isolate PBMCs. Receptor libraries were prepared by the immunoSEQ multiplex PCR assay. The deep sequencing platform assayed about 10^5 TCR templates per sample. Genomic DNA extracted from sorted T cells was used for TCRbeta CDR3 sequencing. For the original study's pipeline: The R programming language was used for clonal analysis of the TCRbeta CDR3 data. Alloreactive CD4+ and CD8+ clones were defined by comparing unstimulated samples with post-reaction CFSE-low samples. Alloreactive CD4+ clones were assigned to regulatory or non-regulatory origin by matching sequences to sorted unstimulated Treg and non-Treg repertoires. In TCRdb, the immuneACCESS table is reduced to in-frame sequences with V and J assigned. These tables do not hold every clone; where another copy was compared, an unresolved V gene accounts for under half, and the others remain unexplained. That table gives V, J and clone size, and the DNA gave D and trimming. The table for this sample lists approximately 94,000 clones; approximately 94% of them were counted only once. Of the sample, approximately 7.1% is held by the ten largest clones.

Sequencing used CD8+ T cells sorted from blood. The sequence is built from TRBV4-1 and TRBJ2-1; no D segment can be confidently identified. The sequence derives from a human donor in good health. The CDR3 here reads CASSQEGNEQFF. Read as DNA, the sequence is TGCGCCAGCAGCCAAGAAGGCAATGAGCAGTTCTTC.